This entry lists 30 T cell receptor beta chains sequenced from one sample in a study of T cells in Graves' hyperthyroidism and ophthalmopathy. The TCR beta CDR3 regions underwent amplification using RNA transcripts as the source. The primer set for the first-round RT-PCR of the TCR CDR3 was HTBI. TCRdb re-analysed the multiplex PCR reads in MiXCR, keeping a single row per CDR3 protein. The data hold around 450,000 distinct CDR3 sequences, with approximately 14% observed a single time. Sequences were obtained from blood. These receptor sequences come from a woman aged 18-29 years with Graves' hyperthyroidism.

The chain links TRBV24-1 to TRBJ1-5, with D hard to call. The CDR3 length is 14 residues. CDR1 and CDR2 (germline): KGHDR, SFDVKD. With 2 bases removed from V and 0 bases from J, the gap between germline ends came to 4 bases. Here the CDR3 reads CATSDYDSNQPQHF. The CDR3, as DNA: TGTGCCACCAGTGATTATGATAGCAATCAGCCCCAGCATTTT.

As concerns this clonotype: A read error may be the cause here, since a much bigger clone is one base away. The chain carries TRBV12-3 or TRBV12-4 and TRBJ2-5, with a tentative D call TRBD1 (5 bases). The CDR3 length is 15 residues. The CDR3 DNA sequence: TGTGCCAGCAGTTTAACAGGCCCCAGGGTTAAGCCCCAGCACTTC. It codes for CASSLTGPRVKPQHF.

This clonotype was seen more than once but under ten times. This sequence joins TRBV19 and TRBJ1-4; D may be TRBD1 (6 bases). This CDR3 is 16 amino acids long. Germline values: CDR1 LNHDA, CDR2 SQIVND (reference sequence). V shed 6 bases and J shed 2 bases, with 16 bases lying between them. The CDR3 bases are TGTGCCAGTAGAAGAGGGGACAAGATGACTAATGAAAAACTGTTTTTT. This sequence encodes CASRRGDKMTNEKLFF.

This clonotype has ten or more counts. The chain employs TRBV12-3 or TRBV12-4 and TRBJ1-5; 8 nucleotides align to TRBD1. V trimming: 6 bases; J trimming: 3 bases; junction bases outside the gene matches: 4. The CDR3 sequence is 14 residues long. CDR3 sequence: CASSWDRPNQPQHF. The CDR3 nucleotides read TGTGCCAGCAGCTGGGACAGGCCCAATCAGCCCCAGCATTTT.

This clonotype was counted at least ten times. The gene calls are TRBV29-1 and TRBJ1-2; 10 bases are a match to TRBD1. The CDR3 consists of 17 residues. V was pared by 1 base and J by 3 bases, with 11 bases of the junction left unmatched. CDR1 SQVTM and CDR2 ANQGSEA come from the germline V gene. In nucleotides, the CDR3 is TGCAGCGTTGAAGGCATGTCCAGACAGGGGGCGCACTATGGCTACACCTTC. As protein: CSVEGMSRQGAHYGYTF.

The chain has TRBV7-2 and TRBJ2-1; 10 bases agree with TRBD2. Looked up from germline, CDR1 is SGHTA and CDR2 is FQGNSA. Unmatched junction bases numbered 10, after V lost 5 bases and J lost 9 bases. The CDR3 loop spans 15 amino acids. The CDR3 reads CASSQQAGGPGEQFF. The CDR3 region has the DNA TGTGCCAGCAGCCAACAAGCGGGGGGGCCCGGTGAGCAGTTCTTC.

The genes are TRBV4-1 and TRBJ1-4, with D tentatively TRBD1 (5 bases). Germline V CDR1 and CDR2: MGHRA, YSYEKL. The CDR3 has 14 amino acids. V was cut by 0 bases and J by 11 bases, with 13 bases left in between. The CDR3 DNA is TGCGCCAGCAGCCAAGATCGTTGGGGGGGGAAACTGTTTTTT. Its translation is CASSQDRWGGKLFF.

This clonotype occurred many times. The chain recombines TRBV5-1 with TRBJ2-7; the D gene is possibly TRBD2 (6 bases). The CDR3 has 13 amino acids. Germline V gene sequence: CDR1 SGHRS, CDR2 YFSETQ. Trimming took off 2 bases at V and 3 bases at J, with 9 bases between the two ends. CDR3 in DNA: TGCGCCAGCAGCTTCACGGGAGACTACGAGCAGTACTTC. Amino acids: CASSFTGDYEQYF.

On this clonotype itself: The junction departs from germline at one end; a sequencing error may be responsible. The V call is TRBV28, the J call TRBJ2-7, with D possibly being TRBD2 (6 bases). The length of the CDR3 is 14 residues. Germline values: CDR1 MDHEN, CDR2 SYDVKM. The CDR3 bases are TGTGCCGGCAGTTTATCAGGGCTAGCGTACGAGCAGTACTTC. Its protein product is CAGSLSGLAYEQYF.

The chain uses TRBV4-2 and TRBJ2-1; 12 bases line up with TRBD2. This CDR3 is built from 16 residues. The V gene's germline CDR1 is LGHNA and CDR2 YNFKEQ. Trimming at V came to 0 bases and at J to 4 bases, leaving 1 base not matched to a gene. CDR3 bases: TGTGCCAGCAGCCAAGAAACTAGCGGGGGGTACAATGAGCAGTTCTTC. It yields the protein CASSQETSGGYNEQFF.

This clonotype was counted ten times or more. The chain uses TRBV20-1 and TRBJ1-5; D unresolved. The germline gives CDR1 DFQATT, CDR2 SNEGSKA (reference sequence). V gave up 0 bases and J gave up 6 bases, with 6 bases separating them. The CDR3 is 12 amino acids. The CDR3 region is CSARDGGQPQHF. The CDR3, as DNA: TGCAGTGCTAGAGATGGTGGTCAGCCCCAGCATTTT.

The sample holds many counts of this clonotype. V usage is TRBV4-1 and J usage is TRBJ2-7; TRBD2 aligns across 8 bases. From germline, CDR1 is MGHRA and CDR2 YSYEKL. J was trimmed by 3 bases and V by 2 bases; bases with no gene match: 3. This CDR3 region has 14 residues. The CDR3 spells CASSQLAGNYEQYF. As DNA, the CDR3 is TGCGCCAGCAGCCAATTAGCGGGAAACTACGAGCAGTACTTC.

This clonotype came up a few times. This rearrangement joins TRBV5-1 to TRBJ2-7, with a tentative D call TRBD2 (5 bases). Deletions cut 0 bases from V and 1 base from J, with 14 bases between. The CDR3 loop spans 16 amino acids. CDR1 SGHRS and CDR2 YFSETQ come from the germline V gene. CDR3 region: CASSLAPGKPSYEQYF. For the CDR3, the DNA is TGCGCCAGCAGCTTGGCACCGGGAAAACCTTCCTACGAGCAGTACTTC.

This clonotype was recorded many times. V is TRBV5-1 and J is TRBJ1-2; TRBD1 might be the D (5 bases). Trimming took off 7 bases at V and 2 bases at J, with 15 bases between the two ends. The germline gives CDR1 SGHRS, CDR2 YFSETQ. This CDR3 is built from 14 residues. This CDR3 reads CASSRSRANYGYTF. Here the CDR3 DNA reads TGCGCCAGCTCCCGTTCCAGGGCCAACTATGGCTACACCTTC.

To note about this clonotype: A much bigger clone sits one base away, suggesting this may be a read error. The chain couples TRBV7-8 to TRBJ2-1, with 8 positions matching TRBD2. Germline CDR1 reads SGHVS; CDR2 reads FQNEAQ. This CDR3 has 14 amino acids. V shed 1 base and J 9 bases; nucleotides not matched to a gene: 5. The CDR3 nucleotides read TGTGCCAGCAGCTTAGTACAGCGGGAGAGTGAGCAGTTCTTC. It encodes CASSLVQRESEQFF.

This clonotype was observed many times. CDR3 amino acids: CSASGTGGTQPQHF. The CDR3 region has the DNA TGCAGTGCTAGCGGGACAGGGGGCACTCAGCCCCAGCATTTT. V and J are TRBV20-1 and TRBJ1-5; 12 positions agree with TRBD1. CDR1 is DFQATT and CDR2 is SNEGSKA in the germline V gene (reference sequence). V lost 3 bases to trimming and J lost 6 bases; unmatched junction nucleotides: 3. The CDR3 is made up of 14 amino acids.

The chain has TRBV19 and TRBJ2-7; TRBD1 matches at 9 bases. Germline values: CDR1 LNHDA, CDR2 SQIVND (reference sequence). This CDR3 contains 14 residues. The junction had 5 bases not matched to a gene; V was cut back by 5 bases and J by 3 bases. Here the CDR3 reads CASSQGTGLYEQYF. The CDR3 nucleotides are TGTGCCAGTAGTCAGGGGACAGGGCTCTACGAGCAGTACTTC.

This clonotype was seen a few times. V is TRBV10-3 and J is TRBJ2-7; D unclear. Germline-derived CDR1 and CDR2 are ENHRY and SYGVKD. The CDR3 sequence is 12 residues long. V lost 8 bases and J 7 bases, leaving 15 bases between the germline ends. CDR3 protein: CAISPETREQYF. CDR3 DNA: TGTGCCATCTCGCCTGAAACAAGGGAGCAGTACTTC.

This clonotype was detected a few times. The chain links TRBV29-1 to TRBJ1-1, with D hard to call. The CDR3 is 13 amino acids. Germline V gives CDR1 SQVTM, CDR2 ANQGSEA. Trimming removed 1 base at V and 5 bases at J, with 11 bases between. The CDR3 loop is CSVEGRFVTEAFF. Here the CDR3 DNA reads TGCAGCGTTGAAGGCCGCTTTGTGACTGAAGCTTTCTTT.

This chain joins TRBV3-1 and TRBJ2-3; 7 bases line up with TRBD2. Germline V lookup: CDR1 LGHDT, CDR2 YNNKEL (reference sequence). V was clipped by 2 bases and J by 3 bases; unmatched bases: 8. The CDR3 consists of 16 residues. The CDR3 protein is CASSQSSRGVTDTQYF. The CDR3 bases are TGTGCCAGCAGCCAATCTTCTCGGGGGGTGACAGATACGCAGTATTTT.

The CDR3 spells CASSWGTGLNYGYTF. The CDR3 region has the DNA TGTGCCAGCAGCTGGGGGACAGGATTAAACTATGGCTACACCTTC. This sequence joins TRBV11-1 and TRBJ1-2; TRBD1 matches at 8 bases. With 4 bases clipped from V and 2 bases from J, the junction kept 6 bases outside the gene matches. CDR3 length: 15 residues. CDR1 and CDR2 (germline): SGHAT, FQDESV (reference sequence). The whole variable domain, remainder taken from reference TRBV11-1 and TRBJ1-2, is EAEVAQSPRYKITEKSQAVAFWCDPISGHATLYWYRQILGQGPELLVQFQDESVVDDSQLPKDRFSAERLKGVDSTLKIQPAELGDSAMYLCASSWGTGLNYGYTFGSGTRLTVV.

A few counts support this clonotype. CDR3 in amino acids: CASSRTRTDYGYTF. CDR3 sequence (DNA): TGTGCCAGTAGCCGAACCAGGACAGACTATGGCTACACCTTC. The V and J genes are TRBV19 and TRBJ1-2; possibly TRBD1 for D (6 bases). Germline CDR1 is LNHDA and CDR2 is SQIVND (reference sequence). The CDR3 runs 14 residues. The V end was cut by 6 bases, the J end by 3 bases, with 14 bases between.

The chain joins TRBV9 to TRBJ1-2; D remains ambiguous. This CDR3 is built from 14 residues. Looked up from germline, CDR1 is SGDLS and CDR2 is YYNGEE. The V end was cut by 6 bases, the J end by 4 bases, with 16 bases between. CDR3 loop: CASTPLFTLYGYTF. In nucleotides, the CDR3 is TGTGCCAGCACCCCGTTATTCACGCTCTATGGCTACACCTTC.

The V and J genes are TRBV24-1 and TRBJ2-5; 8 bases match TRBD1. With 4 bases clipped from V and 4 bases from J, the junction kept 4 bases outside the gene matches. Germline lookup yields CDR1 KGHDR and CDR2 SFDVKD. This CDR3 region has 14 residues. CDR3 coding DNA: TGTGCCACCAGTGAGGGACAGGCGGGAGAGACCCAGTACTTC. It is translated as CATSEGQAGETQYF.

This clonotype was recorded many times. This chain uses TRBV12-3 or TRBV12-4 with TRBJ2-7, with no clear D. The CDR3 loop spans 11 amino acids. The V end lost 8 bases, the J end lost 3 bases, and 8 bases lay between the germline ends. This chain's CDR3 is CASREGYEQYF. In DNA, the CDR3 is TGTGCCAGCCGCGAAGGCTACGAGCAGTACTTC.

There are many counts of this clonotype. CDR3 protein: CSARVGNTEAFF. The CDR3 DNA is TGCAGTGCTAGAGTTGGGAACACTGAAGCTTTCTTT. The V gene is TRBV20-1, the J gene TRBJ1-1; D uncertain. V lost 1 base and J 1 base, leaving 4 bases between the germline ends. Germline V CDR1 and CDR2: DFQATT, SNEGSKA (reference sequence). The CDR3 extends over 12 amino acids.

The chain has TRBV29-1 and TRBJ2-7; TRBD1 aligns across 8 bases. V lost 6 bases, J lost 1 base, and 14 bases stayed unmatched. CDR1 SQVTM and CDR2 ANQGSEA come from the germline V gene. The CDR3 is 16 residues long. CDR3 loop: CSVADAGQGKSYEQYF. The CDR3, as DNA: TGCAGCGTAGCTGACGCAGGACAGGGAAAGTCCTACGAGCAGTACTTC.

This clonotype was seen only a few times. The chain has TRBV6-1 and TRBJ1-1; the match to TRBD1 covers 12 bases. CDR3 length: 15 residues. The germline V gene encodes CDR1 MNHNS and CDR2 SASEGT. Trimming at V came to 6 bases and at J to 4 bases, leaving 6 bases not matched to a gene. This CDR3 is CASRGTGGRSTEAFF. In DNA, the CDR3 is TGTGCCAGCAGGGGGACAGGGGGCCGGAGCACTGAAGCTTTCTTT.

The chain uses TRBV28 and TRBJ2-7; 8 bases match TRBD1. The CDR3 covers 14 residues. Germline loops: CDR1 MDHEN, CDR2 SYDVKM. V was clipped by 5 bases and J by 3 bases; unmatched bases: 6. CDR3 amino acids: CASSRTGIGYEQYF. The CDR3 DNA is TGTGCCAGCAGTCGGACAGGGATAGGCTACGAGCAGTACTTC.

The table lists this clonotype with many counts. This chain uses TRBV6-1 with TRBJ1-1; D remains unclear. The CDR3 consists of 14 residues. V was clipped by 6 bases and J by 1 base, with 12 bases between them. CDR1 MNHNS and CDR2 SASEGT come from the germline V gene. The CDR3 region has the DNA TGTGCCAGCAGACAGATCGGGTCGAACACTGAAGCTTTCTTT. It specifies CASRQIGSNTEAFF.